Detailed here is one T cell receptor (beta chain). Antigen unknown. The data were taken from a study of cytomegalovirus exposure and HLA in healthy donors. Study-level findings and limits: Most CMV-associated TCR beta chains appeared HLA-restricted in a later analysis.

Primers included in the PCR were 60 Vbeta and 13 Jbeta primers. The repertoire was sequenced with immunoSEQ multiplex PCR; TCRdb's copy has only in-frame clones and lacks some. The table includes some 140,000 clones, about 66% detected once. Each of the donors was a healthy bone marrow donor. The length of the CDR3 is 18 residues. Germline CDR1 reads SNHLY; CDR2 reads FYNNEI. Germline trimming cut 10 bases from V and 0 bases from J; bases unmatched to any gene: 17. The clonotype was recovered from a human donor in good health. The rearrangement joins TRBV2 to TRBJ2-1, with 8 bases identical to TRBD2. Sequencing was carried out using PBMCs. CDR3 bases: TGTGCCACGCAAACCCTAAGGCGGGGGGCTAGCTCCTACAATGAGCAGTTCTTC. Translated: CATQTLRRGASSYNEQFF.